A selection of T cell receptor beta chains follows, all from one sample in a study of blood T cells in healthy people across ages. Each CDR3 protein is one row after TCRdb ran MiXCR on the 5' RACE reads. The sample lists 700,000 or so distinct CDR3 sequences, around two fifths occurring once. The sample comprised blood. All receptors derive from a man at least 80 years old in good health. Each CDR3 is given with its conserved first and last residue. Each record gives: D gene, V gene, clone size, J gene, CDR3 protein, CDR3 DNA. The D gene is left open where the match is weak. Only part of the rows carry a size: once, few, many, or a class if the clone is expanded.

TRBD2,TRBV6-1,.,TRBJ2-3,CASSEASVAGITDTQYF,TGTGCCAGCAGTGAAGCGTCGGTAGCGGGAATCACAGATACGCAGTATTTT
TRBD1,TRBV15,.,TRBJ2-7,CATSSDRVLAPEQYF,TGTGCCACCAGCAGTGACAGGGTTTTAGCACCCGAGCAGTACTTC
.,TRBV5-1,.,TRBJ2-5,CASSLGGDETQYF,TGCGCCAGCAGCTTGGGGGGTGACGAGACCCAGTACTTC
TRBD2,TRBV6-2/TRBV6-3,.,TRBJ2-5,CASSQSGRARETQYF,TGTGCCAGCAGCCAGAGCGGGAGGGCCCGGGAGACCCAGTACTTC
.,TRBV12-3/TRBV12-4,many,TRBJ2-5,CASSVQETQYF,TGTGCCAGCAGTGTCCAAGAGACCCAGTACTTC
.,TRBV29-1,once,TRBJ2-2,CSVGPGNGELFF,TGCAGCGTTGGACCAGGGAACGGGGAGCTGTTTTTT
.,TRBV9,.,TRBJ2-2,CASSVHSGELFF,TGTGCCAGCAGCGTACACTCCGGGGAGCTGTTTTTT
TRBD1,TRBV2,few,TRBJ2-7,CASSKRTGLDEQYF,TGTGCCAGCAGTAAGCGGACAGGGCTGGACGAGCAGTACTTC
TRBD2,TRBV7-2,.,TRBJ2-1,CASSQSRMAGGPFF,TGTGCCAGCAGCCAAAGTAGGATGGCGGGGGGGCCGTTCTTC
.,TRBV11-2,.,TRBJ2-3,CASSLSLATGSDTQYF,TGTGCCAGCAGCTTAAGCCTAGCCACGGGATCGGATACGCAGTATTTT
TRBD1,TRBV28,.,TRBJ2-7,CASRLQGDEQYF,TGTGCCAGCAGGTTACAGGGGGACGAGCAGTACTTC